The rows below give T cell receptor beta chains drawn from one sample of a study of early T cells in non-severe SARS-CoV-2 infection. In TCRdb, the 5' RACE reads were re-called with MiXCR into one record per CDR3 protein. This sample has tens of thousands of distinct CDR3 sequences; approximately 7.1% occur once, and the top ten carry around 4.5%. The specimen was whole blood. These receptors were taken from an adult who was a healthcare worker with PCR-confirmed SARS-CoV-2 infection or an uninfected control (not recorded which). CDR3s include the opening cysteine and the closing phenylalanine or tryptophan. A D gene is named only where the DNA matches it firmly. Expanded clones get a size class; other rows say once, few or many, or leave the size out.

abundance | j_gene | v_gene | d_gene | CDR3aa | CDR3nt
. | TRBJ2-5 | TRBV7-6 | . | CASSPGPGRETQYF | TGTGCCAGCAGTCCAGGACCAGGGAGGGAGACCCAGTACTTC
few | TRBJ2-3 | TRBV6-4 | TRBD2 | CASSETSGGTDTQYF | TGTGCCAGCAGTGAGACTAGCGGGGGCACAGATACGCAGTATTTT
few | TRBJ2-3 | TRBV7-9 | . | CASTEVRGSTDTQYF | TGTGCCAGCACCGAGGTCCGGGGGAGCACAGATACGCAGTATTTT
many | TRBJ2-3 | TRBV2 | . | CASSWMGARTDTQYF | TGTGCCAGCAGTTGGATGGGGGCGCGCACAGATACGCAGTATTTT
many | TRBJ2-3 | TRBV5-1 | TRBD1 | CASSRGQGLDTQYF | TGCGCCAGCAGCAGGGGACAGGGGTTAGATACGCAGTATTTT
. | TRBJ1-1 | TRBV13 | TRBD1 | CASSRYRGSTEAFF | TGTGCCAGCAGCCGCTACAGGGGGTCCACTGAAGCTTTCTTT
many | TRBJ1-2 | TRBV7-9 | TRBD1 | CASSWDRECTF | TGTGCCAGCAGTTGGGACAGGGAGTGCACCTTC
. | TRBJ2-7 | TRBV6-1 | TRBD1 | CATSPRDRNGEEQYF | TGTGCCACCTCCCCCCGGGACAGGAATGGGGAAGAGCAGTACTTC
. | TRBJ2-1 | TRBV6-5 | TRBD1 | CASSFRGTGDYSYNEQFF | TGTGCCAGCAGTTTCAGAGGGACAGGGGATTACTCCTACAATGAGCAGTTCTTC
. | TRBJ2-2 | TRBV18 | . | CVSSPISRTKNTGELFF | TGTGTCAGCTCACCAATCTCCAGGACCAAAAACACCGGGGAGCTGTTTTTT
. | TRBJ1-2 | TRBV11-2 | . | CASASDYNYGYTF | TGTGCCAGCGCTTCTGACTATAACTATGGCTACACCTTC
. | TRBJ2-2 | TRBV12-3/TRBV12-4 | . | CASSFSDRNTGELFF | TGTGCCAGCAGTTTTTCGGACAGAAACACCGGGGAGCTGTTTTTT
few | TRBJ1-4 | TRBV29-1 | . | CSADSGPGEKLFF | TGCAGCGCTGATAGCGGGCCGGGGGAAAAACTGTTTTTT
many | TRBJ2-7 | TRBV19 | . | CASSHGSIWAEQYF | TGTGCCAGTAGCCACGGGTCGATTTGGGCCGAGCAGTACTTC
. | TRBJ2-4 | TRBV6-6 | . | CASSLASQNQYF | TGTGCCAGCAGTTTGGCAAGTCAGAATCAGTACTTC
. | TRBJ2-2 | TRBV7-9 | . | CASSFGQPNTGELFF | TGTGCCAGCAGCTTTGGACAGCCTAACACCGGGGAGCTGTTTTTT
. | TRBJ1-4 | TRBV6-1 | TRBD1 | CASLRDRGLGEKLFF | TGTGCCAGCCTCCGGGACAGGGGGCTGGGGGAAAAACTGTTTTTT
many | TRBJ1-5 | TRBV7-3 | . | CASSLGEDQPQHF | TGTGCCAGCAGCCTTGGGGAGGATCAGCCCCAGCATTTT
many | TRBJ2-7 | TRBV5-1 | TRBD1 | CASSPPYSDRGQTLSSYEQYF | TGCGCCAGCAGCCCACCATACTCGGACAGGGGCCAAACCCTAAGCTCCTACGAGCAGTACTTC
many | TRBJ2-5 | TRBV2 | . | CASSATYYQETQYF | TGTGCCAGCAGTGCTACGTACTACCAAGAGACCCAGTACTTC
many | TRBJ1-2 | TRBV25-1 | . | CASSEYPGGDEGYTF | TGTGCCAGCAGTGAATATCCCGGAGGGGACGAGGGCTACACCTTC
many | TRBJ2-5 | TRBV19 | . | CASSPSGEAETQYF | TGTGCCAGTAGTCCTTCAGGGGAGGCGGAGACCCAGTACTTC
many | TRBJ1-2 | TRBV2 | . | CASSEPYGYTF | TGTGCCAGCAGTGAACCCTATGGCTACACCTTC
. | TRBJ2-3 | TRBV5-1 | . | CASTRRAGDNLQDTQYF | TGCGCCAGCACCAGACGCGCGGGGGACAACCTCCAAGATACGCAGTATTTT
few | TRBJ1-4 | TRBV6-6 | . | CASSYSPTGLDEKLFF | TGTGCCAGCAGTTACTCCCCAACAGGGTTAGATGAAAAACTGTTTTTT
. | TRBJ1-5 | TRBV4-2 | . | CASSQGTAEQHF | TGTGCCAGCAGCCAAGGAACGGCAGAACAGCATTTT
few | TRBJ2-2 | TRBV9 | . | CASSVEVTGELFF | TGTGCCAGCAGCGTAGAGGTCACCGGGGAGCTGTTTTTT
few | TRBJ2-5 | TRBV2 | . | CASMEGETQYF | TGTGCCAGCATGGAGGGAGAGACCCAGTACTTC
few | TRBJ1-1 | TRBV5-1 | TRBD1 | CASSWPRQGNTEAFF | TGCGCCAGCAGCTGGCCCCGACAGGGGAACACTGAAGCTTTCTTT
few | TRBJ1-5 | TRBV6-2/TRBV6-3 | . | CASSSQTGHQPQHF | TGTGCCAGCAGTTCCCAGACAGGACACCAGCCCCAGCATTTT
many | TRBJ2-2 | TRBV4-1 | . | CASSQGTPAGELFF | TGCGCCAGCAGCCAAGGGACTCCGGCCGGGGAGCTGTTTTTT
few | TRBJ2-5 | TRBV5-4 | TRBD1 | CASSTGTGLETQYF | TGTGCCAGCAGCACCGGGACAGGTCTTGAGACCCAGTACTTC
many | TRBJ1-1 | TRBV4-3 | . | CASSQVSQGDTEAFF | TGCGCCAGCAGCCAAGTAAGCCAGGGCGACACTGAAGCTTTCTTT
many | TRBJ1-1 | TRBV5-1 | . | CASSLEWGTEAFF | TGCGCCAGCAGCTTGGAGTGGGGGACTGAAGCTTTCTTT
many | TRBJ1-2 | TRBV11-2 | . | CASNSLGEAAVGYTF | TGTGCCAGCAACTCCCTGGGGGAGGCTGCGGTTGGCTACACCTTC
few | TRBJ1-1 | TRBV6-6 | . | CASSPPSDLNTEAFF | TGTGCCAGCAGTCCCCCCTCGGACCTTAACACTGAAGCTTTCTTT
few | TRBJ2-2 | TRBV4-3 | . | CASSQDGGWKNTGELFF | TGCGCCAGCAGCCAAGACGGGGGTTGGAAGAACACCGGGGAGCTGTTTTTT
few | TRBJ1-6 | TRBV7-8 | . | CASSLEPAFSYNSPLHF | TGTGCCAGCAGCTTAGAGCCCGCATTCTCCTATAATTCACCCCTCCACTTT
many | TRBJ1-2 | TRBV7-6 | . | CASSLYRSGYANYGYTF | TGTGCCAGCAGCTTATATCGGTCAGGATATGCTAACTATGGCTACACCTTC
many | TRBJ2-7 | TRBV13 | . | CASSPGARTYEQYF | TGTGCCAGCAGCCCAGGGGCGCGGACGTACGAGCAGTACTTC
few | TRBJ1-4 | TRBV2 | . | CASSEEALSTNEKLFF | TGTGCCAGCAGTGAGGAGGCTCTGAGCACTAATGAAAAACTGTTTTTT
many | TRBJ2-2 | TRBV10-3 | . | CAISGNTGELFF | TGTGCCATCAGTGGTAACACCGGGGAGCTGTTTTTT
many | TRBJ1-5 | TRBV19 | TRBD1 | CASGGTGKQPQHF | TGTGCCAGTGGAGGGACAGGGAAGCAGCCCCAGCATTTT
many | TRBJ2-7 | TRBV7-8 | . | CASSWSDGESEPTYEQYF | TGTGCCAGCAGTTGGTCGGACGGAGAGAGTGAACCCACCTACGAGCAGTACTTC
few | TRBJ2-3 | TRBV11-3 | TRBD2 | CASSRGGAGADTQYF | TGTGCCAGCAGCCGCGGGGGGGCCGGGGCAGATACGCAGTATTTT
. | TRBJ2-1 | TRBV29-1 | . | CSATGHQSGNEQFF | TGCAGCGCTACGGGACATCAGAGCGGCAATGAGCAGTTCTTC
few | TRBJ2-3 | TRBV5-1 | . | CASTDAITDESTDTQYF | TGCGCCAGCACCGACGCCATAACTGACGAGAGCACAGATACGCAGTATTTT